This entry lists 26 T cell receptor beta chains sequenced from one sample in a study of siplizumab effects on memory and regulatory T cells. Profiled with immunoSEQ multiplex PCR; TCRdb holds only in-frame clones, not every one. The table has about 100,000 clones, less than 95% seen once. Sequencing was done on a sample of non-Treg CD4+ T cells sorted from blood. These receptors were collected from a human donor in good health.

The chain links TRBV27 to TRBJ1-5; possibly TRBD1 for D (5 bases). In germline, CDR1 is MNHEY, CDR2 SMNVEV (reference sequence). This CDR3 is built from 14 residues. V was clipped by 3 bases and J by 10 bases, with 16 bases between them. For the CDR3, the DNA is TGTGCCAGCAGTTTGAGACAGCCGGGGGACCCCCAGCATTTT. Its translation: CASSLRQPGDPQHF.

The CDR3 region has the DNA TGTGCCAGCAGCTTAGTGGGGGAGACCCAGTACTTC. Amino acids: CASSLVGETQYF. The rearrangement links TRBV7-3 to TRBJ2-5; unclear D gene. Germline loops: CDR1 SGHTA, CDR2 FQGTGA. The CDR3 contains 12 residues. The V end was cut by 2 bases, the J end by 5 bases, with 6 bases between. The variable domain in full, completed from reference TRBV7-3 and TRBJ2-5, reads GAGVSQTPSNKVTEKGKYVELRCDPISGHTALYWYRQSLGQGPEFLIYFQGTGAADDSGLPNDRFFAVRPEGSVSTLKIQRTERGDSAVYLCASSLVGETQYFGPGTRLLVL.

This clone was seen only once. CDR3 sequence: CASSYGRGSDTQYF. In DNA form, the CDR3 reads TGTGCCAGCAGTTACGGGAGGGGCTCAGATACGCAGTATTTT. The rearrangement uses TRBV6-5 and TRBJ2-3, with TRBD2 matching over 7 bases. Germline CDR1 MNHEY, CDR2 SVGAGI. The CDR3 runs to 14 residues. The V segment lost 2 bases and the J segment 4 bases; nucleotides outside the gene matches: 3.

This chain uses TRBV5-8 with TRBJ2-2; 10 bases are shared with TRBD2. Germline V gene sequence: CDR1 SGHTS, CDR2 YDEGEE. This CDR3 has 16 amino acids. V was clipped by 5 bases and J by 2 bases; unmatched bases: 6. CDR3 residues: CASRHSGRRNTGELFF. CDR3 nucleotides: TGTGCCAGCAGACATAGCGGGAGGCGAAACACCGGGGAGCTGTTTTTT.

This chain links TRBV2 with TRBJ1-2, with D tentatively TRBD1 (6 bases). This CDR3 is 14 amino acids long. V was pared by 2 bases and J by 5 bases, with 12 bases between. Looked up from germline, CDR1 is SNHLY and CDR2 is FYNNEI. The CDR3 is CASSEIWDTYGYTF. The CDR3 nucleotides read TGTGCCAGCAGTGAAATTTGGGACACGTATGGCTACACCTTC.

V gene TRBV7-9 combines with J gene TRBJ1-5, with a tentative D call TRBD1 (6 bases). This CDR3 spans 15 amino acids. V was trimmed by 4 bases and J by 1 base, leaving 11 bases between them. Germline V gives CDR1 SEHNR, CDR2 FQNEAQ (reference sequence). The DNA of the CDR3 is TGTGCCAGCAGCTCTAGGGGGGCCAGCAATCAGCCCCAGCATTTT. This translates into CASSSRGASNQPQHF. Together with reference TRBV7-9 and TRBJ1-5, the CDR3 gives the full variable domain: DTGVSQNPRHKITKRGQNVTFRCDPISEHNRLYWYRQTLGQGPEFLTYFQNEAQLEKSRLLSDRFSAERPKGSFSTLEIQRTEQGDSAMYLCASSSRGASNQPQHFGDGTRLSIL.

The V call is TRBV19, the J call TRBJ2-5; 14 bases match TRBD2. The germline CDR1 and CDR2 sequences are LNHDA and SQIVND (reference sequence). This CDR3 comprises 16 residues. The V segment lost 5 bases and the J segment 4 bases; nucleotides outside the gene matches: 6. This CDR3 reads CASSVGLAGGGETQYF. The CDR3 region has the DNA TGTGCCAGTAGTGTCGGACTAGCGGGAGGTGGAGAGACCCAGTACTTC.

The genes are TRBV5-5 and TRBJ1-1; a weak D match, TRBD1 (5 bases). Germline-derived CDR1 and CDR2 are SGHKS and YYEKEE (reference sequence). The CDR3 length is 13 residues. V was shortened by 2 bases and J by 6 bases, with 11 bases between the two germline ends. The CDR3 region is CASSFSPGSEAFF. The CDR3 DNA is TGTGCCAGCAGCTTTTCCCCAGGGTCTGAAGCTTTCTTT. Together with reference TRBV5-5 and TRBJ1-1, the CDR3 gives the full variable domain: DAGVTQSPTHLIKTRGQQVTLRCSPISGHKSVSWYQQVLGQGPQFIFQYYEKEERGRGNFPDRFSARQFPNYSSELNVNALLLGDSALYLCASSFSPGSEAFFGQGTRLTVV.

The chain uses TRBV30 and TRBJ2-7, with TRBD2 matching 7 bases. The CDR3 is made up of 13 amino acids. Per the germline V gene, CDR1 is GTSNPN and CDR2 is SVGIG (reference sequence). V lost 3 bases, J lost 0 bases, and 2 bases stayed unmatched. The CDR3 reads CAWSTSVSYEQYF. The CDR3 DNA follows: TGTGCCTGGAGCACTAGCGTCTCCTACGAGCAGTACTTC.

This clone showed up just once. V usage is TRBV19 and J usage is TRBJ2-2, with D possibly matching TRBD2 (6 bases). Germline loops: CDR1 LNHDA, CDR2 SQIVND (reference sequence). The CDR3 sequence is 15 residues long. V was shortened by 3 bases and J by 4 bases, with 12 bases between the two germline ends. The CDR3 DNA follows: TGTGCCAGTAGTATTAGCGGACTTATCACCGGGGAGCTGTTTTTT. Encoded protein: CASSISGLITGELFF.

The chain combines TRBV19 with TRBJ2-3; TRBD2 matches at 10 bases. The germline gives CDR1 LNHDA, CDR2 SQIVND (reference sequence). V trimming: 3 bases; J trimming: 2 bases; junction bases outside the gene matches: 14. The CDR3 has 19 amino acids. The CDR3 is CASSIGLAALIVSTDTQYF. The CDR3 nucleotides are TGTGCCAGTAGTATTGGACTAGCGGCACTCATCGTATCCACAGATACGCAGTATTTT. Drawing the rest from reference TRBV19 and TRBJ2-3, the complete variable domain is DGGITQSPKYLFRKEGQNVTLSCEQNLNHDAMYWYRQDPGQGLRLIYYSQIVNDFQKGDIAEGYSVSREKKESFPLTVTSAQKNPTAFYLCASSIGLAALIVSTDTQYFGPGTRLTVL.

This chain joins TRBV4-1 and TRBJ1-6, with D perhaps TRBD1 (5 bases). The CDR3 runs 17 residues. From germline, CDR1 is MGHRA and CDR2 YSYEKL. Trimming took 2 bases from V and 8 from J, leaving 19 bases between them. This CDR3 reads CASSQQTPGTYDSPLHF. The CDR3, as DNA: TGCGCCAGCAGCCAACAAACCCCCGGGACGTATGATTCACCCCTCCACTTT.

The chain carries TRBV2 and TRBJ1-4, with D possibly being TRBD1 (5 bases). The CDR3 covers 15 residues. The V gene lost 5 bases and the J gene lost 8 bases, with 18 bases spanning the gap. Germline V CDR1 and CDR2: SNHLY, FYNNEI. CDR3 bases: TGTGCCAGCAGTACCGGGACCGGTGCTTGGGAAAAACTGTTTTTT. This translates into CASSTGTGAWEKLFF.

In regard to this clone: This sample also contains other DNA sequences that code for the same CDR3. The rearrangement uses TRBV7-3 and TRBJ2-2; TRBD1 matches 7 bases. Trimming cost V 5 bases and J 2 bases; bases outside gene matches: 2. In germline, CDR1 is SGHTA, CDR2 FQGTGA. The length of the CDR3 is 14 residues. This CDR3 is CASSRQGNTGELFF. DNA of the CDR3: TGTGCCAGCAGCCGACAGGGAAACACCGGGGAGCTGTTTTTT.

This sequence joins TRBV2 and TRBJ2-1, with a tentative D call TRBD2 (6 bases). CDR1 SNHLY and CDR2 FYNNEI come from the germline V gene. The length of the CDR3 is 11 residues. Trimming stripped 8 bases from V and 6 bases from J, with 8 bases between. The CDR3 bases are TGTGCCAGCCTGGGAGGCAATGAGCAGTTCTTC. This translates into CASLGGNEQFF.

J is TRBJ1-3 and V is TRBV11-2; no clear D gene. Between the trimmed V and J ends, which lost 3 bases and 0 bases, there was a span of 6 bases. Germline lookup yields CDR1 SGHAT and CDR2 FQNNGV. CDR3 size: 14 residues. The DNA for the CDR3 is TGTGCCAGCAGCTTCGCCCGCTCTGGAAACACCATATATTTT. It encodes CASSFARSGNTIYF. The variable domain in full, with the rest retrieved from reference TRBV11-2 and TRBJ1-3, is EAGVAQSPRYKIIEKRQSVAFWCNPISGHATLYWYQQILGQGPKLLIQFQNNGVVDDSQLPKDRFSAERLKGVDSTLKIQPAKLEDSAVYLCASSFARSGNTIYFGEGSWLTVV.

The rearrangement joins TRBV4-1 to TRBJ2-7, with 7 bases matching TRBD2. CDR3 length equals 16 residues. The V gene end was trimmed by 1 base and the J gene end by 0 bases; junction bases not matched to a gene: 6. Germline CDR1 and CDR2: MGHRA and YSYEKL. The CDR3: CASSQVAGAPSYEQYF. The CDR3 coding sequence is TGCGCCAGCAGCCAAGTCGCGGGAGCCCCCTCCTACGAGCAGTACTTC.

J is TRBJ2-1 and V is TRBV7-3; 10 bases align to TRBD1. The CDR3 covers 14 residues. The V gene end was trimmed by 5 bases and the J gene end by 9 bases; junction bases not matched to a gene: 7. CDR1 is SGHTA and CDR2 is FQGTGA in the germline V gene. CDR3 loop: CASSEDRGRTEQFF. In DNA form, the CDR3 reads TGTGCCAGCAGCGAAGACAGGGGGCGGACTGAGCAGTTCTTC. Looking up the rest from reference TRBV7-3 and TRBJ2-1 gives the full variable domain: GAGVSQTPSNKVTEKGKYVELRCDPISGHTALYWYRQSLGQGPEFLIYFQGTGAADDSGLPNDRFFAVRPEGSVSTLKIQRTERGDSAVYLCASSEDRGRTEQFFGPGTRLTVL.

The chain is built from TRBV7-8 and TRBJ2-7; D may match TRBD1 or TRBD2 (5 bases each). Germline V gene lookup returns CDR1 SGHVS and CDR2 FQNEAQ. The CDR3 totals 14 residues. V lost 2 bases and J lost 6, with 14 bases in between. CDR3 bases: TGTGCCAGCAGCTTACCCAGGGAGAAGGGCGAGCAGTACTTC. Protein: CASSLPREKGEQYF.

The V call is TRBV15, the J call TRBJ2-1; 9 bases match TRBD2. The length of the CDR3 is 15 residues. Per germline, CDR1 LNHNV and CDR2 YYDKDF (reference sequence). Trimming removed 4 bases from V and 4 bases from J; junction bases left unmatched: 5. CDR3 residues: CATSIASGAYNEQFF. In DNA, the CDR3 is TGTGCCACCAGCATTGCTAGCGGGGCTTACAATGAGCAGTTCTTC.

The chain uses TRBV27 and TRBJ2-7; D gene unclear. The V and J ends lost 3 bases and 0 bases respectively, with 21 bases between them. Looked up from germline, CDR1 is MNHEY and CDR2 is SMNVEV (reference sequence). This CDR3 is built from 18 residues. DNA of the CDR3: TGTGCCAGCAGTTTGCCGGTTCGGGTGGGGTTGGACTCCTACGAGCAGTACTTC. Its translation is CASSLPVRVGLDSYEQYF.

The CDR3 loop is CASSVNRGSATNEKLFF. CDR3 DNA: TGTGCCAGCAGCGTCAACAGGGGATCTGCAACTAATGAAAAACTGTTTTTT. The chain employs TRBV9 and TRBJ1-4; the match to TRBD1 covers 7 bases. The CDR3 loop spans 17 amino acids. Germline V lookup: CDR1 SGDLS, CDR2 YYNGEE. Trimming cost V 2 bases and J 0 bases; bases outside gene matches: 7.

The CDR3 bases are TGTGCCAGTAGTTCCAGGGTCAATCAGCCCCAGCATTTT. It translates to CASSSRVNQPQHF. This chain joins TRBV19 and TRBJ1-5; D is possibly TRBD1 (5 bases). The CDR3 is made up of 13 amino acids. The germline gives CDR1 LNHDA, CDR2 SQIVND (reference sequence). V lost 5 bases and J 3 bases, leaving 8 bases between the germline ends.

The chain recombines TRBV5-4 with TRBJ1-2; the D gene is possibly TRBD1 (5 bases). The CDR3 has 15 residues. V lost 3 bases to trimming and J lost 4 bases, with 16 bases between them. Germline V gene data show CDR1 as SGHNT and CDR2 as YYREEE (reference sequence). The CDR3 region has the DNA TGTGCCAGCAGCTCCCCAAATACAGGATTCTATGGCTACACCTTC. Translated: CASSSPNTGFYGYTF.

V gene TRBV19 combines with J gene TRBJ1-5; no clear D. CDR1 is LNHDA, CDR2 SQIVND, per germline (reference sequence). V was pared by 6 bases and J by 1 base, with 16 bases between. This CDR3 has 16 amino acids. CDR3: CASRFLRDKSNQPQHF. The CDR3 DNA is TGTGCCAGTAGGTTTCTCCGGGATAAAAGCAATCAGCCCCAGCATTTT.

The chain combines TRBV27 with TRBJ2-7, with a possible D match to TRBD1 (6 bases). Deletions cut 5 bases from V and 2 bases from J, with 10 bases between. The germline V gene has CDR1 MNHEY and CDR2 SMNVEV (reference sequence). The CDR3 consists of 13 residues. The CDR3 reads CASSQNRAYEQYF. The CDR3 bases are TGTGCCAGCAGTCAAAACAGGGCCTACGAGCAGTACTTC.